These 8 T cell receptor beta chains share one sample of origin, sequenced in a study of blood T cell repertoires in COVID-19. The protocol was immunoSEQ multiplex PCR, while the TCRdb copy is restricted to in-frame clones and leaves out a portion. This table has 200,000 or so clones, 75% to 90% appearing once. Material for sequencing was PBMCs or T cells enriched from blood (not recorded which). These receptors were collected from a woman aged 40 to 49 with acute COVID-19.

V and J are TRBV27 and TRBJ2-1, with TRBD2 matching 14 bases. Germline V gives CDR1 MNHEY, CDR2 SMNVEV (reference sequence). V lost 6 bases and J lost 5; bases outside the gene matches: 0. The CDR3 consists of 14 residues. CDR3 coding DNA: TGTGCCAGCAGGACTAGCGGGGGGGACAATGAGCAGTTCTTC. Its protein is CASRTSGGDNEQFF.

V gene TRBV19 combines with J gene TRBJ2-5; possibly TRBD2 for D (6 bases). This CDR3 is built from 13 residues. Germline V gene sequence: CDR1 LNHDA, CDR2 SQIVND (reference sequence). The V end was cut by 4 bases, the J end by 4 bases, with 10 bases between. The CDR3 DNA sequence: TGTGCCAGTAGTAGCGGGAAGGCAGAGACCCAGTACTTC. Translating it yields CASSSGKAETQYF.

The V and J genes are TRBV7-2 and TRBJ2-7, with 11 bases identical to TRBD2. Looked up from germline, CDR1 is SGHTA and CDR2 is FQGNSA. This CDR3 region has 15 residues. With V trimmed by 4 bases and J by 4 bases, 6 bases remained unmatched. The CDR3 loop reads CASSYRTSGSYEQYF. The CDR3 nucleotides read TGTGCCAGCAGCTACAGGACTAGCGGGTCTTACGAGCAGTACTTC.

The chain links TRBV4-1 to TRBJ2-2, with 9 bases fitting TRBD2. Trimming at V came to 0 bases and at J to 5 bases, leaving 10 bases not matched to a gene. Germline CDR1 reads MGHRA; CDR2 reads YSYEKL. This CDR3 comprises 18 residues. The CDR3 reads CASSQDKVAGDGTGELFF. DNA of the CDR3: TGCGCCAGCAGCCAAGATAAGGTAGCGGGAGATGGGACCGGGGAGCTGTTTTTT.

The rearrangement uses TRBV6-6 and TRBJ1-3; D gene unclear. The CDR3 spans 15 residues. Germline-derived CDR1 and CDR2 are MNHNY and SVGAGI (reference sequence). V was shortened by 1 base and J by 0 bases, with 7 bases between the two germline ends. This CDR3 is CASSYYQISGNTIYF. DNA for the CDR3: TGTGCCAGCAGTTACTACCAGATCTCTGGAAACACCATATATTTT.

The genes are TRBV3-1 (or the pseudogene TRBV3-2) and TRBJ2-5, with a tentative D call TRBD1 (5 bases). Germline lookup yields CDR1 LGHDT and CDR2 YNNKEL (reference sequence). The CDR3 has 13 residues. Trimming took 2 bases from V and 2 from J, leaving 6 bases between them. This chain's CDR3 is CASSQRGQETQYF. CDR3 DNA: TGTGCCAGCAGCCAAAGGGGACAAGAGACCCAGTACTTC.

The V call is TRBV25-1, the J call TRBJ1-6, with D maybe TRBD1 (6 bases). CDR1 and CDR2 (germline): MGHDK, SYGVNS. The V end was cut by 3 bases, the J end by 3 bases, with 18 bases between. The CDR3 is made up of 18 amino acids. CDR3 in DNA: TGTGCCAGCAGTGAGGACACCCTCAAAGGGGGCTATAATTCACCCCTCCACTTT. It translates to CASSEDTLKGGYNSPLHF.

This chain links TRBV19 with TRBJ1-3, with 7 nucleotides matching TRBD1. J gave up 0 bases and V 6 bases, and 2 bases lay outside the gene matches. Per germline, CDR1 LNHDA and CDR2 SQIVND (reference sequence). This CDR3 has 14 amino acids. The chain's CDR3 is CASRGQVSGNTIYF. CDR3 DNA: TGTGCCAGTAGAGGACAGGTCTCTGGAAACACCATATATTTT.